This record covers a single T cell receptor beta chain. The data derive from a study of blood T cell repertoires in COVID-19. At the level of the study: Sample material is recorded as cDNA or gDNA derived from T cells, B-cell-depleted T cells, or PBMCs.

This CDR3 is 14 amino acids long. Trimming shortened V by 7 bases and J by 5 bases, and 17 bases separated the two germline ends. Germline CDR1 MNHEY, CDR2 SMNVEV (reference sequence). As handled by the study authors: Using reference gene primer amplification, nucleated cell counts were estimated. Clones were read by immunoSEQ multiplex PCR, and TCRdb kept only the in-frame ones, dropping some. The V and J calls and the clone size are those of that table, but D and trimming were determined from the DNA. This sample has 200,000 to 250,000 clones, with 90% found just once. Participants' own reports of clinical history determined their cohort assignment. Before they entered the study, exposed participants had met a COVID-19 case within 2 weeks.

The source material was PBMCs or T cells enriched from blood (not recorded which). The chain combines TRBV27 with TRBJ1-1; D might be TRBD1 (6 bases). This sequence originates from a man aged 25 to 40 who had been exposed to COVID-19. CDR3 sequence (DNA): TGTGCCAGCACCCCACGGGGGGGGCGTACTGAAGCTTTCTTT. It encodes CASTPRGGRTEAFF.